These 26 T cell receptor beta chains originate from one sample sequenced in a study of OX40 agonist ivuxolimab in advanced cancers. Sequenced by immunoSEQ multiplex PCR; TCRdb stores in-frame clones only, minus some. The data contain 98,000 or so clones, roughly nine tenths of them singletons. Sequenced here: CD4+ or CD8+ T cells sorted from blood, sampled in a trial of the OX40 agonist ivuxolimab. Receptors originate from an adult with an advanced solid tumor such as melanoma, head and neck, liver or kidney cancer.

This clone was seen only a few times. As DNA, the CDR3 is TGTGCCAGCAGTTCAATAGTAAGGGGGGCTGGGGCCAACGTCCTGACTTTC. Translation gives CASSSIVRGAGANVLTF. The chain has TRBV28 and TRBJ2-6; D is possibly TRBD1 or TRBD2 (6 bases each). The V end was cut by 4 bases, the J end by 2 bases, with 15 bases between. CDR3 length equals 17 residues. The germline V gene encodes CDR1 MDHEN and CDR2 SYDVKM.

The chain carries TRBV28 and TRBJ2-1; weak D call: TRBD2 (5 bases). This CDR3 is built from 15 residues. Germline values: CDR1 MDHEN, CDR2 SYDVKM. The ends were cut back, 7 bases at V and 7 bases at J, with 20 bases in the middle. The DNA of the CDR3 is TGTGCCAGCAACCCTGGAGGAGCGGCCTCTAATGAGCAGTTCTTC. This gives the protein CASNPGGAASNEQFF.

V usage is TRBV11-2 and J usage is TRBJ1-2, with 8 bases identical to TRBD1. The CDR3 is 13 amino acids. V trimming: 2 bases; J trimming: 8 bases; junction bases outside the gene matches: 4. Germline V gives CDR1 SGHAT, CDR2 FQNNGV. CDR3 loop: CASSLNSGGGYTF. The CDR3 DNA follows: TGTGCCAGCAGCTTAAACTCAGGGGGCGGCTACACCTTC.

The chain recombines TRBV18 with TRBJ2-1; 7 nucleotides match TRBD2. V gave up 6 bases and J gave up 5 bases; unmatched junction bases: 10. This CDR3 comprises 15 residues. Germline loops: CDR1 KGHSH, CDR2 LQKENI. CDR3 sequence reads: CASSRPGLPHNEQFF. CDR3 nucleotide sequence: TGTGCCAGCTCCCGGCCGGGACTACCCCACAATGAGCAGTTCTTC.

The chain has TRBV19 and TRBJ1-4; D uncertain. Germline-derived CDR1 and CDR2 are LNHDA and SQIVND (reference sequence). The CDR3 runs 18 residues. Trimming left V 2 bases short and J 0 bases short, with 16 bases between. The CDR3 bases are TGTGCCAGTAGTATAAGGTTGACCAGGCTTACAACTAATGAAAAACTGTTTTTT. Translating gives CASSIRLTRLTTNEKLFF.

CDR3 nucleotide sequence: TGCGCCAGCAGCTTGATGACAGGCTTGGACGGGGAGCTGTTTTTT. Translating it yields CASSLMTGLDGELFF. V usage is TRBV5-1 and J usage is TRBJ2-2, with D possibly TRBD1 on 6 matching bases. The CDR3 has 15 residues. Between the trimmed V and J ends, which lost 1 base and 7 bases, there was a span of 14 bases. The germline V gene encodes CDR1 SGHRS and CDR2 YFSETQ.

This chain uses TRBV29-1 with TRBJ1-1; TRBD1 matches at 8 bases. Germline CDR1 reads SQVTM; CDR2 reads ANQGSEA. The CDR3 has 11 amino acids. DNA of the CDR3: TGCAGTGGAACCTGGACAGGGAGGACTTTCTTT. Protein: CSGTWTGRTFF.

The V gene is TRBV10-1, the J gene TRBJ2-3; 11 positions match TRBD2. Looked up from germline, CDR1 is WNHNN and CDR2 is SYGVQD (reference sequence). The CDR3 extends over 15 amino acids. The J segment lost 2 bases and the V segment lost 8 bases, leaving 6 bases of the junction unmatched. The CDR3 spells CASLRLAGNTDTQYF. Here the CDR3 DNA reads TGCGCCAGCTTGCGACTAGCGGGAAACACAGATACGCAGTATTTT.

The rearrangement uses TRBV11-2 and TRBJ1-1; 8 bases are a match to TRBD1. Trimming at V came to 5 bases and at J to 5 bases, leaving 7 bases not matched to a gene. CDR1 is SGHAT and CDR2 is FQNNGV in the germline V gene. This CDR3 region has 14 residues. CDR3 DNA: TGTGCCAGCAGCCCCCGGACAGGGAAAACTGAAGCTTTCTTT. The encoded protein is CASSPRTGKTEAFF.

The rearrangement links TRBV7-2 to TRBJ2-7; no clear D. The CDR3 covers 12 residues. Germline CDR1 reads SGHTA; CDR2 reads FQGNSA. Trimming shortened V by 5 bases and J by 3 bases, and 8 bases separated the two germline ends. The CDR3 region is CASSPPGYEQYF. The CDR3 DNA reads as TGTGCCAGCAGCCCACCCGGCTACGAGCAGTACTTC.

CDR3 sequence: CASSPGANYGYTF. CDR3 nucleotides: TGCGCCAGCAGTCCGGGAGCTAACTATGGCTACACCTTC. This chain connects TRBV10-1 to TRBJ1-2; unclear D gene. Germline CDR1 and CDR2: WNHNN and SYGVQD (reference sequence). The CDR3 covers 13 residues. V dropped 5 bases and J dropped 0 bases, with 7 bases sitting between them.

This chain links TRBV5-5 with TRBJ2-3; 8 positions match TRBD2. J gave up 2 bases and V 6 bases, and 8 bases lay outside the gene matches. Germline loops: CDR1 SGHKS, CDR2 YYEKEE (reference sequence). The CDR3 spans 15 residues. The CDR3 sequence: CASNLLAANTDTQYF. The CDR3, as DNA: TGTGCCAGCAACCTACTAGCGGCAAACACAGATACGCAGTATTTT.

The genes are TRBV7-3 and TRBJ2-1; TRBD1 aligns across 9 bases. Germline V gene data show CDR1 as SGHTA and CDR2 as FQGTGA. The ends lost 6 bases at V and 0 bases at J; junction bases unmatched: 15. The CDR3 spans 19 residues. CDR3 nucleotide sequence: TGTGCCAGCAGACCCCGGGACAGGGTCCGCCCGGCCTCCTACAATGAGCAGTTCTTC. Its protein product is CASRPRDRVRPASYNEQFF.

The chain recombines TRBV28 with TRBJ1-2; D perhaps matches TRBD1 (5 bases). With 9 bases removed from V and 4 bases from J, the gap between germline ends came to 18 bases. Germline V gene lookup returns CDR1 MDHEN and CDR2 SYDVKM. CDR3 length: 14 residues. CDR3 nucleotide sequence: TGTGCCAGTTCGTTTGGACAACTCGCCTATGGCTACACCTTC. Translated, it gives CASSFGQLAYGYTF.

V is TRBV6-6 and J is TRBJ1-2; possible D gene TRBD1, 6 bases. This CDR3 region has 13 residues. The germline V gene encodes CDR1 MNHNY and CDR2 SVGAGI (reference sequence). Trimming removed 5 bases at V and 4 bases at J, with 11 bases between. In nucleotides, the CDR3 is TGTGCCAGCAGTACTCAGGGGTCCTATGGCTACACCTTC. Translation: CASSTQGSYGYTF.

The chain is built from TRBV30 and TRBJ2-7; perhaps TRBD2 as D (5 bases). Germline V gives CDR1 GTSNPN, CDR2 SVGIG (reference sequence). V lost 4 bases to trimming and J lost 0 bases, with 7 bases between them. CDR3 length: 12 amino acids. The CDR3 region has the DNA TGTGCCTGGACTAGCATCTCCTACGAGCAGTACTTC. Translation gives CAWTSISYEQYF.

V usage is TRBV7-6 and J usage is TRBJ2-5; TRBD2 is a possible D gene (5 bases). The CDR3 length is 14 residues. Germline CDR1 SGHVS, CDR2 FNYEAQ. V lost 7 bases to trimming and J lost 3 bases, with 15 bases between them. The CDR3 DNA follows: TGTGCCAGCACCGCTATTGGACTTGAAGAGACCCAGTACTTC. It specifies CASTAIGLEETQYF.

This clone was picked up one time. The V call is TRBV14, the J call TRBJ2-5; 12 nucleotides align to TRBD2. The CDR3 totals 18 residues. Germline V gives CDR1 SGHDN, CDR2 FVKESK. V was pared by 4 bases and J by 5 bases, with 14 bases of the junction left unmatched. Written as DNA, the CDR3 is TGTGCCAGCAGCCTACCCTTAGGACTAGCGGGGCCACCGGAGACCCAGTACTTC. As protein: CASSLPLGLAGPPETQYF.

The chain links TRBV6-4 to TRBJ1-3; unclear D gene. Germline CDR1 and CDR2: MRHNA and SNTAGT. V was clipped by 4 bases and J by 0 bases, with 16 bases between them. The CDR3 covers 17 residues. The CDR3 DNA reads as TGTGCCAGCAGTGTGGAGGGCCACCTCTTCTCTGGAAACACCATATATTTT. It translates to CASSVEGHLFSGNTIYF.

The chain combines TRBV6-5 with TRBJ2-1; 9 nucleotides align to TRBD2. V dropped 6 bases and J dropped 1; count of bases not matched to a gene: 4. The CDR3 extends over 15 amino acids. Germline V CDR1 and CDR2: MNHEY, SVGAGI. This CDR3 reads CASSPTSGSYNEQFF. CDR3 nucleotides: TGTGCCAGCAGCCCGACTAGCGGTTCCTACAATGAGCAGTTCTTC.

This sequence joins TRBV28 and TRBJ2-7, with D possibly being TRBD2 (6 bases). CDR3 length: 14 amino acids. Trimming removed 7 bases at V and 2 bases at J, with 15 bases between. The V gene's germline CDR1 is MDHEN and CDR2 SYDVKM. CDR3 sequence: CASMVPGLTYEQYF. Here the CDR3 DNA reads TGTGCCAGCATGGTGCCGGGACTGACCTACGAGCAGTACTTC.

The chain joins TRBV19 to TRBJ2-7; D may be TRBD2 (5 bases). The CDR3 totals 15 residues. Germline V gene lookup returns CDR1 LNHDA and CDR2 SQIVND (reference sequence). V was trimmed by 4 bases and J by 3 bases, leaving 16 bases between them. CDR3 in amino acids: CASSNSRRLGYEQYF. DNA of the CDR3: TGTGCCAGTAGTAACTCGCGGAGGTTAGGCTACGAGCAGTACTTC.

The chain links TRBV7-2 to TRBJ2-4; 10 bases agree with TRBD1. Unmatched junction bases numbered 3, after V lost 1 base and J lost 9 bases. This CDR3 contains 14 residues. Germline values: CDR1 SGHTA, CDR2 FQGNSA. The CDR3 is CASSLGDRGLIQYF. CDR3 DNA: TGTGCCAGCAGCTTAGGGGACAGGGGTCTCATTCAGTACTTC.

V and J are TRBV9 and TRBJ2-6; D ambiguous. Germline V gene sequence: CDR1 SGDLS, CDR2 YYNGEE. V lost 0 bases to trimming and J lost 4 bases, with 5 bases between them. The CDR3 is 14 residues long. The CDR3 DNA is TGTGCCAGCAGCGTAGCTCCCGGGGCCAACGTCCTGACTTTC. It encodes CASSVAPGANVLTF. Supplemented by reference TRBV9 and TRBJ2-6, the full variable domain reads DSGVTQTPKHLITATGQRVTLRCSPRSGDLSVYWYQQSLDQGLQFLIQYYNGEERAKGNILERFSAQQFPDLHSELNLSSLELGDSALYFCASSVAPGANVLTFGAGSRLTVL.

The CDR3 DNA sequence: TGTGCCAGCTCGCGGGTTGGGGAGACCCAGTACTTC. It yields the protein CASSRVGETQYF. The J gene is TRBJ2-5, the V gene TRBV18, with D maybe TRBD2 (5 bases). Deletions cut 6 bases from V and 5 bases from J, with 10 bases between. The CDR3 spans 12 residues. Germline V CDR1 and CDR2: KGHSH, LQKENI.

This clone was observed a single time. The chain carries TRBV5-5 and TRBJ1-4, with 9 bases aligning to TRBD1. The length of the CDR3 is 15 residues. The V and J ends lost 4 bases and 5 bases, in that order; junction bases with no gene match: 6. CDR1 and CDR2 (germline): SGHKS, YYEKEE (reference sequence). CDR3 residues: CASSARTGVNEKLFF. CDR3 in DNA: TGTGCCAGCAGCGCCAGGACAGGGGTAAATGAAAAACTGTTTTTT.